Following are 9 T cell receptor beta chains from one sample sequenced in a study of OX40 agonist ivuxolimab in advanced cancers. The protocol was immunoSEQ multiplex PCR, while the TCRdb copy is restricted to in-frame clones and leaves out a portion. The table lists approximately 82,000 clones, more than 70% of them singletons. The sequencing used CD4+ or CD8+ T cells sorted from blood, collected in a trial of the OX40 agonist ivuxolimab. Every receptor here comes from an adult with an advanced solid tumor such as melanoma, head and neck, liver or kidney cancer.

This sequence joins TRBV7-2 and TRBJ2-7, with D perhaps given as TRBD1 or TRBD2 (6 bases each). The germline gives CDR1 SGHTA, CDR2 FQGNSA. CDR3 size: 15 residues. Trimming left V 8 bases short and J 0 bases short, with 17 bases between. The CDR3 reads CASGSVRGRSYEQYF. The CDR3 region has the DNA TGTGCCAGCGGATCTGTACGGGGGCGCTCCTACGAGCAGTACTTC.

The chain combines TRBV18 with TRBJ1-2, with 8 bases fitting TRBD1. Looked up from germline, CDR1 is KGHSH and CDR2 is LQKENI. The CDR3 contains 14 residues. V shed 5 bases, J shed 6 bases, and the junction held 8 bases outside the gene matches. CDR3 amino acids: CASSTRDRSDGYTF. In nucleotides, the CDR3 is TGTGCCAGCTCAACCCGGGACAGGTCGGATGGCTACACCTTC.

V is TRBV5-1 and J is TRBJ2-3; 10 positions match TRBD1. This CDR3 comprises 14 residues. J was trimmed by 4 bases and V by 4 bases; bases with no gene match: 3. Germline CDR1 SGHRS, CDR2 YFSETQ. CDR3 DNA: TGCGCCAGCAGCCCGGGACAGGGGCCAGATACGCAGTATTTT. Translation gives CASSPGQGPDTQYF. Full variable domain (missing parts from reference TRBV5-1 and TRBJ2-3): KAGVTQTPRYLIKTRGQQVTLSCSPISGHRSVSWYQQTPGQGLQFLFEYFSETQRNKGNFPGRFSGRQFSNSRSEMNVSTLELGDSALYLCASSPGQGPDTQYFGPGTRLTVL.

The rearrangement uses TRBV4-2 and TRBJ1-2; no clear D gene. Trimming pared 0 bases from V and 4 bases from J, leaving 12 bases between. This CDR3 comprises 15 residues. Germline V gives CDR1 LGHNA, CDR2 YNFKEQ. The CDR3 spells CASSQEGGDPYGYTF. The CDR3 coding sequence is TGTGCCAGCAGCCAAGAGGGAGGAGATCCCTATGGCTACACCTTC.

The chain uses TRBV4-1 and TRBJ1-2, with TRBD1 identical over 8 bases. The CDR3 has 16 amino acids. CDR1 and CDR2 from the germline V gene are MGHRA and YSYEKL. J gave up 7 bases and V 1 base, and 11 bases lay outside the gene matches. This CDR3 reads CASSQVQGESRGGYTF. CDR3 in DNA: TGCGCCAGCAGCCAAGTACAGGGGGAAAGTCGTGGTGGCTACACCTTC.

The chain links TRBV30 to TRBJ1-4, with D possibly matching TRBD1 (6 bases). The ends were cut back, 4 bases at V and 3 bases at J, with 9 bases in the middle. From germline, CDR1 is GTSNPN and CDR2 SVGIG (reference sequence). The CDR3 runs 13 residues. This CDR3 is CAWKQGANEKLFF. CDR3 in DNA: TGTGCCTGGAAACAGGGAGCTAATGAAAAACTGTTTTTT.

The chain couples TRBV19 to TRBJ2-7; 8 positions match TRBD1. V was pared by 6 bases and J by 4 bases, with 5 bases of the junction left unmatched. CDR3 size: 13 residues. In germline, CDR1 is LNHDA, CDR2 SQIVND (reference sequence). The chain's CDR3 is CASSSRQGYEQYF. Here the CDR3 DNA reads TGTGCCAGTAGCTCGCGACAGGGGTACGAGCAGTACTTC. Using reference TRBV19 and TRBJ2-7 for the parts outside the CDR3, the full variable domain is DGGITQSPKYLFRKEGQNVTLSCEQNLNHDAMYWYRQDPGQGLRLIYYSQIVNDFQKGDIAEGYSVSREKKESFPLTVTSAQKNPTAFYLCASSSRQGYEQYFGPGTRLTVT.

The chain is built from TRBV30 and TRBJ2-3, with TRBD2 as a possible D gene (5 bases). The CDR3 loop spans 15 amino acids. Germline values: CDR1 GTSNPN, CDR2 SVGIG (reference sequence). Trimming removed 2 bases from V and 0 bases from J, with 12 bases in between. CDR3 sequence: CAWSRLERSTDTQYF. DNA of the CDR3: TGTGCCTGGAGTAGACTCGAGCGGAGCACAGATACGCAGTATTTT.

The chain employs TRBV10-2 and TRBJ1-4; 8 bases align to TRBD1. Germline trimming cut 2 bases from V and 5 bases from J; bases unmatched to any gene: 7. This CDR3 is built from 16 residues. CDR1 is WSHSY, CDR2 SAAADI, per germline. CDR3 sequence reads: CASSEPGTGSNEKLFF. Here the CDR3 DNA reads TGCGCCAGCAGTGAGCCTGGGACAGGTAGCAATGAAAAACTGTTTTTT.